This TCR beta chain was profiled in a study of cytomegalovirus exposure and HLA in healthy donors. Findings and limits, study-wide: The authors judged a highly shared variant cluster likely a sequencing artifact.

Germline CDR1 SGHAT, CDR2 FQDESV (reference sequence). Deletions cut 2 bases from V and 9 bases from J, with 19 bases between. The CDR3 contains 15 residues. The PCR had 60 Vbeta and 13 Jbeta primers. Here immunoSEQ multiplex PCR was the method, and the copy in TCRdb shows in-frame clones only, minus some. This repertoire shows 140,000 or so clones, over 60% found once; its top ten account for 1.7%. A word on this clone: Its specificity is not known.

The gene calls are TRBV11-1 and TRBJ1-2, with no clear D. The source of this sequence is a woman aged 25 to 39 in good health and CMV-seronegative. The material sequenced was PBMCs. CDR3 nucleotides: TGTGCCAGCAGCTTAAGGGAGCGGGAGGAGGGAAGCTACACCTTC. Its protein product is CASSLREREEGSYTF.